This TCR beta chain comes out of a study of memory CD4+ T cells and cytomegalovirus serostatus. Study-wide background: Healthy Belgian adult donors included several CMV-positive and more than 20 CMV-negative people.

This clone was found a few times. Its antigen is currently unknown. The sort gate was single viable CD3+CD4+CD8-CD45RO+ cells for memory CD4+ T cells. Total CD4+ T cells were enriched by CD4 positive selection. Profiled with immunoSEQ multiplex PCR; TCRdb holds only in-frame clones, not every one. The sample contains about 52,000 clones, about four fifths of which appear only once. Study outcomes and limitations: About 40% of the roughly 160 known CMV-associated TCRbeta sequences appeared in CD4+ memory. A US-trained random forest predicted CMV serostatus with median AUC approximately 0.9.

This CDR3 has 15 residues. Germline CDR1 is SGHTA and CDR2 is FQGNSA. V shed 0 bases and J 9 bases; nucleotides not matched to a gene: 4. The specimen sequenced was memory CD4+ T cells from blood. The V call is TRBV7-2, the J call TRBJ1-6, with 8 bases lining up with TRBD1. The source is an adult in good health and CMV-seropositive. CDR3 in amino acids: CASSLARTGSSPLHF. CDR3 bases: TGTGCCAGCAGCTTAGCTCGGACAGGGAGTTCACCCCTCCACTTT. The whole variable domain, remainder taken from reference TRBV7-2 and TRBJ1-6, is GAGVSQSPSNKVTEKGKDVELRCDPISGHTALYWYRQSLGQGLEFLIYFQGNSAPDKSGLPSDRFSAERTGGSVSTLTIQRTQQEDSAVYLCASSLARTGSSPLHFGNGTRLTVT.